The text below deals with one TCR beta chain. The data derive from a study of blood T cell repertoires in COVID-19. Whole-study context: From the United States, Italy and Spain came samples of acute and convalescent COVID-19. Sources were T cells, B-cell-depleted T cells, or PBMCs; the material itself was cDNA or gDNA.

Under the authors' procedure: Reference gene primer amplification yielded estimated nucleated cell counts. Using immunoSEQ multiplex PCR, the repertoire was profiled, and TCRdb retains in-frame clones only, with some absent. The V and J calls and the clone size are those of that table, but D and trimming were determined from the DNA. The sample includes approximately 40,000 clones, about 91% seen only once; the top ten take around 5.4%. The CDR3 contains 13 residues. Germline CDR1 is SGHNT and CDR2 is YYREEE (reference sequence). The V gene lost 0 bases and the J gene lost 2 bases, with 5 bases spanning the gap.

The sample was peripheral blood. This sequence originates from a woman aged 80 or older with acute or convalescent COVID-19. This chain joins TRBV5-4 and TRBJ1-2; no firm D call. CDR3 DNA: TGTGCCAGCAGCTTGGACAGAAACTATGGCTACACCTTC. Translated, it gives CASSLDRNYGYTF.